Listed here are 7 T cell receptor beta chains from one sample, sequenced in a study of cytomegalovirus exposure and HLA in healthy donors. PCR employed 60 Vbeta and 13 Jbeta primers. The data were produced by immunoSEQ multiplex PCR, yet TCRdb's version contains in-frame clones alone and is incomplete. The data contain about 190,000 clones, approximately 80% of them singletons. The material sequenced was PBMCs. The receptors shown here come from a woman aged 50 to 60 in good health and CMV-seropositive.

This clone was counted a single time. The J gene is TRBJ2-5, the V gene TRBV12-2; TRBD2 was called by the table and not checked on the DNA. TRBV12-2 is shown as a pseudogene. The CDR3 runs 16 residues. Written as DNA, the CDR3 is TGTGCAAGTCGCACACTCTGCGGGGGGGCTAGGGAGACCCAGTACTTC. This encodes CASRTLCGGARETQYF.

The rearrangement uses TRBV5-1 and TRBJ2-1, with 16 bases aligning to TRBD2. Germline assignment: CDR1 SGHRS and CDR2 YFSETQ. The CDR3 is made up of 19 amino acids. V gave up 4 bases and J gave up 2 bases; unmatched junction bases: 9. As DNA, the CDR3 is TGCGCCAGCAGCGGTGGGACTAGCGGGGGGGATAGAACCTACAATGAGCAGTTCTTC. Translation: CASSGGTSGGDRTYNEQFF.

The J gene is TRBJ2-7, the V gene TRBV29-1; no clear D. The CDR3 spans 12 residues. Germline CDR1 is SQVTM and CDR2 is ANQGSEA. V dropped 0 bases and J dropped 4 bases, with 7 bases sitting between them. The CDR3 DNA sequence: TGCAGCGTTGAAGATCCCGGGTACGAGCAGTACTTC. Its protein is CSVEDPGYEQYF.

V usage is TRBV7-6 and J usage is TRBJ2-1; TRBD2 matches at 10 bases. V lost 1 base, J lost 7 bases, and 4 bases stayed unmatched. The CDR3 extends over 15 amino acids. CDR1 and CDR2 (germline): SGHVS, FNYEAQ. Here the CDR3 DNA reads TGTGCCAGCAGCTTAGAAGCGGGGGGGCGAAATGAGCAGTTCTTC. Translation: CASSLEAGGRNEQFF.

The chain has TRBV18 and TRBJ1-1; possibly TRBD1 for D (5 bases). V was cut by 2 bases and J by 11 bases, with 15 bases left in between. This CDR3 comprises 13 residues. Germline V gene lookup returns CDR1 KGHSH and CDR2 LQKENI. The CDR3 DNA follows: TGTGCCAGCTCACCAGGAGGGGCCCTTGAGGCTTTCTTT. It specifies CASSPGGALEAFF.

This chain uses TRBV9 with TRBJ1-3; 7 nucleotides agree with TRBD1. Germline CDR1 and CDR2: SGDLS and YYNGEE. CDR3 size: 15 residues. The V and J ends lost 4 bases and 2 bases, in that order; junction bases with no gene match: 6. Here the CDR3 reads CASSSMQGAGNTIYF. The CDR3 nucleotides read TGTGCCAGCAGCTCTATGCAGGGGGCTGGAAACACCATATATTTT.

The chain employs TRBV5-1 and TRBJ2-3, with 8 nucleotides matching TRBD2. V trimming: 7 bases; J trimming: 5 bases; junction bases outside the gene matches: 9. From germline, CDR1 is SGHRS and CDR2 YFSETQ. The length of the CDR3 is 14 residues. This chain's CDR3 is CASAYRGGEDTQYF. CDR3 nucleotide sequence: TGCGCCAGCGCCTACCGGGGGGGCGAAGATACGCAGTATTTT. Drawing the rest from reference TRBV5-1 and TRBJ2-3, the complete variable domain is KAGVTQTPRYLIKTRGQQVTLSCSPISGHRSVSWYQQTPGQGLQFLFEYFSETQRNKGNFPGRFSGRQFSNSRSEMNVSTLELGDSALYLCASAYRGGEDTQYFGPGTRLTVL.